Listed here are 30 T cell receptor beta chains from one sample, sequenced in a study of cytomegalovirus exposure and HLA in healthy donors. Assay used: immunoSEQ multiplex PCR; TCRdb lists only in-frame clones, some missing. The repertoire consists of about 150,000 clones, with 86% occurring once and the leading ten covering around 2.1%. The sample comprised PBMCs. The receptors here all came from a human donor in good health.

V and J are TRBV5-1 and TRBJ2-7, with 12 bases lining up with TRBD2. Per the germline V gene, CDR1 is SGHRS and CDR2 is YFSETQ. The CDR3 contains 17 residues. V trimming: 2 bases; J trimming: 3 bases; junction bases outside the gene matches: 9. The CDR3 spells CASSLRTSGRPLYEQYF. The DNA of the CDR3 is TGCGCCAGCAGCTTAAGAACTAGCGGGAGGCCACTCTACGAGCAGTACTTC.

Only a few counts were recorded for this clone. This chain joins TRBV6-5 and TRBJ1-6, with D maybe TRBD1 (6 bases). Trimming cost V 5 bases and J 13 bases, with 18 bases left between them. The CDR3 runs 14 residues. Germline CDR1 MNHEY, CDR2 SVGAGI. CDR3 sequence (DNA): TGTGCCAGCAGTCTTACAGGGACGGAATCCCCCCTCCACTTT. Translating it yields CASSLTGTESPLHF.

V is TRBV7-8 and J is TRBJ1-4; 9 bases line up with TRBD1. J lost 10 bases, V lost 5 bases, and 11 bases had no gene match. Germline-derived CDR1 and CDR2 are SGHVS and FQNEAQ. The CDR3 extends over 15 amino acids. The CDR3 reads CASSLDRDRVAKLFF. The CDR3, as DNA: TGTGCCAGCAGCCTCGACCGGGACAGGGTTGCAAAACTGTTTTTT.

This chain's CDR3 is CASSVQGMDTEAFF. CDR3 sequence (DNA): TGTGCCAGCAGCGTGCAGGGAATGGACACTGAAGCTTTCTTT. The chain is built from TRBV7-6 and TRBJ1-1; weak D call: TRBD1 (5 bases). The CDR3 is 14 residues long. V was cut by 5 bases and J by 3 bases, with 13 bases left in between. Germline V gene lookup returns CDR1 SGHVS and CDR2 FNYEAQ.

As DNA, the CDR3 is TGTGCCAGTAGTATAGATCTAGCTCAGCCCCAGCATTTT. It yields the protein CASSIDLAQPQHF. The chain employs TRBV19 and TRBJ1-5; D ambiguous. Germline CDR1 LNHDA, CDR2 SQIVND (reference sequence). The length of the CDR3 is 13 residues. Trimming pared 0 bases from V and 6 bases from J, leaving 6 bases between.

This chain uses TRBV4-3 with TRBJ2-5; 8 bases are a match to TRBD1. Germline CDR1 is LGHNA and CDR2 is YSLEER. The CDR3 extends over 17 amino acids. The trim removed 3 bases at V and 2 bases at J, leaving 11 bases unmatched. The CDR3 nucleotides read TGCGCCAGCAGCCACAATTTCGCACGGGACAGGCAAGAGACCCAGTACTTC. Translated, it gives CASSHNFARDRQETQYF.

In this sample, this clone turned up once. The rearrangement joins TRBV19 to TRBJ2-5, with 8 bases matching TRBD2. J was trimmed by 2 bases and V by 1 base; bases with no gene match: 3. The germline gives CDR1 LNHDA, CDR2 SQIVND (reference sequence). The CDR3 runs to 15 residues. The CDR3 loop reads CASSIAGGGQETQYF. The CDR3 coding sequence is TGTGCCAGTAGTATAGCCGGGGGGGGTCAAGAGACCCAGTACTTC.

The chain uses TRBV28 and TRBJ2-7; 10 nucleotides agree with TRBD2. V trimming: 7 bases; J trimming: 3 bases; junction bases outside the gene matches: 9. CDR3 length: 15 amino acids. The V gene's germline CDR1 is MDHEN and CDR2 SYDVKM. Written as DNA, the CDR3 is TGTGCCAGCAAGCTAGCGGGGGACCACCTCTACGAGCAGTACTTC. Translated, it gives CASKLAGDHLYEQYF. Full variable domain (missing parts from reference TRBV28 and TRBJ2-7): DVKVTQSSRYLVKRTGEKVFLECVQDMDHENMFWYRQDPGLGLRLIYFSYDVKMKEKGDIPEGYSVSREKKERFSLILESASTNQTSMYLCASKLAGDHLYEQYFGPGTRLTVT.

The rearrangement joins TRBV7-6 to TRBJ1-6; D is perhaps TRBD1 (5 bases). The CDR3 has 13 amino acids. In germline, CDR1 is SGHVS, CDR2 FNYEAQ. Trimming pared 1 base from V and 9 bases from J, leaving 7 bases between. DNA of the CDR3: TGTGCCAGCAGCTTAGAGGGGTCTTCACCCCTCCACTTT. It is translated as CASSLEGSSPLHF.

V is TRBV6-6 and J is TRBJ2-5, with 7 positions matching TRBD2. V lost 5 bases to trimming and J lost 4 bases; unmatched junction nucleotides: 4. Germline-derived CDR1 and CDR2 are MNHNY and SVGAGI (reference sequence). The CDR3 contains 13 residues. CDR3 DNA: TGTGCCAGCAGTACCCGGACTAGAGAGACCCAGTACTTC. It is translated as CASSTRTRETQYF.

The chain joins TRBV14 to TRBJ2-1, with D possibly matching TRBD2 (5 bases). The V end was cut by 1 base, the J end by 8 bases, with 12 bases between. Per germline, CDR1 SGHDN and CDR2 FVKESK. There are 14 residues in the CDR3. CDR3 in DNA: TGTGCCAGCAGCCAAGTCCCTACTAGGTATGAGCAGTTCTTC. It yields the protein CASSQVPTRYEQFF.

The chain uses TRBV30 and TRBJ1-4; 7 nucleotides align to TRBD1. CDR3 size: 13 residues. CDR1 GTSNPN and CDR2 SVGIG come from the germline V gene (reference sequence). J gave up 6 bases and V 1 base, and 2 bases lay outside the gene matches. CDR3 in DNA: TGTGCCTGGAGTGAGACAGGGTATGAAAAACTGTTTTTT. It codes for CAWSETGYEKLFF.

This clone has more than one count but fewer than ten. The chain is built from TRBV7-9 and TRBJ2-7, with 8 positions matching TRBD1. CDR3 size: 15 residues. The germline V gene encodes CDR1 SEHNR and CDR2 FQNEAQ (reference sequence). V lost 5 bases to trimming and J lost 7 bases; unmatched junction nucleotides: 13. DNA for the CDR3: TGTGCCAGCAGCGCAGGGACAGGCCTTCCGAAAGAGCAGTACTTC. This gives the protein CASSAGTGLPKEQYF.

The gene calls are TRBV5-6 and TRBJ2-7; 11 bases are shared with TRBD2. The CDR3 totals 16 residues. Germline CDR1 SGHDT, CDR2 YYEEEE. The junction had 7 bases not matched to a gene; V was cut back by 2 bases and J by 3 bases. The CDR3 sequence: CASSFRSGGAGYEQYF. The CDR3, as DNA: TGTGCCAGCAGCTTCCGTAGCGGGGGGGCCGGCTACGAGCAGTACTTC.

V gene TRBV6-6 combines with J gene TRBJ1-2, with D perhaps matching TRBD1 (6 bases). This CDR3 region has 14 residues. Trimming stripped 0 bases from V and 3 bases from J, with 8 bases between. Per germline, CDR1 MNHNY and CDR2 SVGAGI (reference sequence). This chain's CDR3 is CASSYSSGDYGYTF. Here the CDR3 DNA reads TGTGCCAGCAGTTACTCTTCAGGGGACTATGGCTACACCTTC.

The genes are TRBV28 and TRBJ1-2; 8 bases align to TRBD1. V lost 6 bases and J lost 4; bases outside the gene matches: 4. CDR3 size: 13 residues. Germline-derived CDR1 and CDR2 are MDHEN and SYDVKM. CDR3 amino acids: CASRRQGRYGYTF. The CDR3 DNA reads TGTGCCAGCAGACGACAGGGGCGCTATGGCTACACCTTC.

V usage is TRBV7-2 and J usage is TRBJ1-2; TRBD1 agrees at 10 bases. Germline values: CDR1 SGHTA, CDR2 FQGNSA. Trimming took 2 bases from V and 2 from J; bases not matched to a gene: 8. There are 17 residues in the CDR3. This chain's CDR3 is CASSLKRGGQGNYGYTF. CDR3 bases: TGTGCCAGCAGCTTAAAGCGCGGGGGACAGGGGAACTATGGCTACACCTTC.

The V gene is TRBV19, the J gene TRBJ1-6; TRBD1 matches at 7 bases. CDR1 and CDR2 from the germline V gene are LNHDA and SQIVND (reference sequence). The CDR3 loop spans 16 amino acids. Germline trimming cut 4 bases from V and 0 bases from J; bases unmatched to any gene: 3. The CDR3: CASSTRDSSYNSPLHF. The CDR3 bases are TGTGCCAGTAGTACCCGGGACAGCTCCTATAATTCACCCCTCCACTTT.

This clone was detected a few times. The CDR3 DNA reads TGTGCCAGCAGCGAAGGGACAGGGAGCCCTGAAGCTTTCTTT. Protein product: CASSEGTGSPEAFF. The chain joins TRBV7-9 to TRBJ1-1; 9 bases agree with TRBD1. With V trimmed by 5 bases and J by 6 bases, 7 bases remained unmatched. This CDR3 is built from 14 residues. CDR1 is SEHNR and CDR2 is FQNEAQ in the germline V gene (reference sequence).

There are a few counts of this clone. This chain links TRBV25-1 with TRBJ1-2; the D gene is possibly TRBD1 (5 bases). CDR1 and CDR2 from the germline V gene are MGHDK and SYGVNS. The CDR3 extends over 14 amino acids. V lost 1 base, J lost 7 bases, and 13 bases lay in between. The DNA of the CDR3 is TGTGCCAGCAGTGAATCAGGGTCCAGGAGTGGCTACACCTTC. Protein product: CASSESGSRSGYTF.

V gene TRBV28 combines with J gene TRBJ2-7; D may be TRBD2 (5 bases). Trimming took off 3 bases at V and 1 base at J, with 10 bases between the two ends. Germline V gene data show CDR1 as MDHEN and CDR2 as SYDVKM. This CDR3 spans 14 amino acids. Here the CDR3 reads CASSLEVSSYEQYF. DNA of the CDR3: TGTGCCAGCAGTTTGGAGGTCTCGTCCTACGAGCAGTACTTC.

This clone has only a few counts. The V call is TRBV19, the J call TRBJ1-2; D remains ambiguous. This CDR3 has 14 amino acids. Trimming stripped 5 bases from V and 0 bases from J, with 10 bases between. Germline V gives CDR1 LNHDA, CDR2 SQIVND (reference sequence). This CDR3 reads CASSLETTNYGYTF. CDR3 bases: TGTGCCAGTAGTTTGGAGACCACTAACTATGGCTACACCTTC.

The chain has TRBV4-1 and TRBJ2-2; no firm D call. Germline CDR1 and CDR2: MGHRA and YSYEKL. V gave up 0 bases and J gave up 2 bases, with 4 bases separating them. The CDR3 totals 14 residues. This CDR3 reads CASSQELNTGELFF. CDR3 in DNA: TGCGCCAGCAGCCAAGAACTAAACACCGGGGAGCTGTTTTTT.

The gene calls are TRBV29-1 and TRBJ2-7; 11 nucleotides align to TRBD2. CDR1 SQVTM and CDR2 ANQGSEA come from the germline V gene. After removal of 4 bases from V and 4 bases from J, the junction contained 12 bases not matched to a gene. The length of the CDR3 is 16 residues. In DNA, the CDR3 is TGCAGCGTTGGTCGGGCGCAGGGACTAGCGGAATACGAGCAGTACTTC. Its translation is CSVGRAQGLAEYEQYF.

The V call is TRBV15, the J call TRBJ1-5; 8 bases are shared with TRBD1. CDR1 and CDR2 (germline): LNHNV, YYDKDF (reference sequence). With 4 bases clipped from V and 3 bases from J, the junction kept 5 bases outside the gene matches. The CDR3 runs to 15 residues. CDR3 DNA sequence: TGTGCCACCAGCATAGACAGGGGTTTCAATCAGCCCCAGCATTTT. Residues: CATSIDRGFNQPQHF.

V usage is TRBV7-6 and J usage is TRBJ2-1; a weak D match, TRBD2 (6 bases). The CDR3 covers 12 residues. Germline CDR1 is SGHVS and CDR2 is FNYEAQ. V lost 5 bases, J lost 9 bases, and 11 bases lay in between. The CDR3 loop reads CASSRGNAEQFF. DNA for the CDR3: TGTGCCAGCAGCCGCGGGAACGCTGAGCAGTTCTTC.

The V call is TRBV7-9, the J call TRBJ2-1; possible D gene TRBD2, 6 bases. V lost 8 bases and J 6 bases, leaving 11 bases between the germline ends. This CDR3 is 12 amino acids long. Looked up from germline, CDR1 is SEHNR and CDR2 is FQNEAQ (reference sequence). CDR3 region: CASSGTLNEQFF. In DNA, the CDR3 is TGTGCCAGCTCCGGGACTCTCAATGAGCAGTTCTTC.

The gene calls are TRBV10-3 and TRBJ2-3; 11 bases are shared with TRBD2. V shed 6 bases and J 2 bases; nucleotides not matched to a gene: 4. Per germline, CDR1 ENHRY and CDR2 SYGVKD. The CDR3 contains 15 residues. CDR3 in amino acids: CAISVAGGLTDTQYF. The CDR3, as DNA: TGTGCCATCAGCGTAGCGGGGGGGCTCACAGATACGCAGTATTTT.

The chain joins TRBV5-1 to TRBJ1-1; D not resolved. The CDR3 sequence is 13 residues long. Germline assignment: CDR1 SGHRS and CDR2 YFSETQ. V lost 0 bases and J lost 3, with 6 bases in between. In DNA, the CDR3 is TGCGCCAGCAGCTTGGACAGCTACACTGAAGCTTTCTTT. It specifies CASSLDSYTEAFF.

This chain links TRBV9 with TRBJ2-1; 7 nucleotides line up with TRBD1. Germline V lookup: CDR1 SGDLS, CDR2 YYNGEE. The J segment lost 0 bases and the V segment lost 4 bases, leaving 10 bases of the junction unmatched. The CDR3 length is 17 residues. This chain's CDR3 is CASSSRQGVSSYNEQFF. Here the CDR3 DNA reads TGTGCCAGCAGCTCCCGCCAGGGGGTTAGCTCCTACAATGAGCAGTTCTTC.